Sequencing of this TCR beta chain was carried out in a study of cytotoxic CD8 clonotypes in ibrutinib-treated CLL. Background on the study: Across the patients, around 10 were relapsed/refractory, about 15 treatment-naive and approximately 17 IGHV unmutated. Findings and limits, study-wide: Exceeding age-matched healthy donors, baseline clonality also tracked the counts of circulating CD8+ T cells. Sampling times, which were not matched between the groups, differed between sustained-remission patients and progressing patients. Elevated clonality accompanied ibrutinib response, with a return toward baseline values at progression.

This clone showed up just a few times. Its matching antigen is unknown. This CDR3 spans 14 amino acids. The germline V gene has CDR1 SGHVS and CDR2 FNYEAQ. Trimming took off 1 base at V and 5 bases at J, with 12 bases between the two ends. Sequencing was performed with immunoSEQ multiplex PCR; in TCRdb, only in-frame clones are kept and a portion is missing. The table records roughly 16,000 clones, roughly 60% of them present only once. This TCR came from a human donor with chronic lymphocytic leukemia. The sequenced sample was PBMCs, obtained after 12 months of ibrutinib treatment. The genes are TRBV7-6 and TRBJ2-7; no clear D. Here the CDR3 reads CASSLGAQTHEQYF. The DNA of the CDR3 is TGTGCCAGCAGCTTAGGTGCCCAGACCCACGAGCAGTACTTC.